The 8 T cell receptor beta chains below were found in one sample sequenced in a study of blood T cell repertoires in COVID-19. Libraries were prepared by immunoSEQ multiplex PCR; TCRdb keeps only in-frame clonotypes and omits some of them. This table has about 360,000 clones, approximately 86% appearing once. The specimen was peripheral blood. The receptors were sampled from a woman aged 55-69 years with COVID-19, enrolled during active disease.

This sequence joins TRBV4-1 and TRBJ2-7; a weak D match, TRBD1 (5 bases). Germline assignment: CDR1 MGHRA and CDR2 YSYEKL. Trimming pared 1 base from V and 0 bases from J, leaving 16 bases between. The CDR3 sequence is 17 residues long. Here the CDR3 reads CASSQALGPNYSYEQYF. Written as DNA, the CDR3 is TGCGCCAGCAGCCAAGCTCTGGGGCCGAATTACTCCTACGAGCAGTACTTC.

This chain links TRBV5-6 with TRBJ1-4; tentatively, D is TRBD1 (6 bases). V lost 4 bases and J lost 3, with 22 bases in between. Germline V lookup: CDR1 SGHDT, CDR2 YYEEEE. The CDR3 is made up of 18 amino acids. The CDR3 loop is CASSTFFDRTRSNEKLFF. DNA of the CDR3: TGTGCCAGCAGCACCTTTTTCGACAGGACCCGTTCTAATGAAAAACTGTTTTTT. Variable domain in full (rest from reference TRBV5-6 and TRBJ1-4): DAGVTQSPTHLIKTRGQQVTLRCSPKSGHDTVSWYQQALGQGPQFIFQYYEEEERQRGNFPDRFSGHQFPNYSSELNVNALLLGDSALYLCASSTFFDRTRSNEKLFFGSGTQLSVL.

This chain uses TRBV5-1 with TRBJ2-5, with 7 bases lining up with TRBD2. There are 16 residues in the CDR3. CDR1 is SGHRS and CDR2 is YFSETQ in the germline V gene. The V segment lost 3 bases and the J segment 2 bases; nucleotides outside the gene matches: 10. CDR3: CASSSFGLAAQETQYF. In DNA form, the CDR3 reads TGCGCCAGCAGCTCCTTTGGGCTAGCGGCTCAAGAGACCCAGTACTTC.

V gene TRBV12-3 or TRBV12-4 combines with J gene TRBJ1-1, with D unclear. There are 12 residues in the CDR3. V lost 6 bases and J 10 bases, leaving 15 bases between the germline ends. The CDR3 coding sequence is TGTGCCAGCAGGACGGACTGGTTGCTAGCTTTCTTT. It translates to CASRTDWLLAFF.

CDR3: CASSPSWNEQFF. In DNA form, the CDR3 reads TGTGCCAGCAGTCCAAGCTGGAATGAGCAGTTCTTC. The chain combines TRBV27 with TRBJ2-1, with D unclear. CDR1 and CDR2 from the germline V gene are MNHEY and SMNVEV (reference sequence). V gave up 5 bases and J gave up 7 bases, with 9 bases separating them. The CDR3 covers 12 residues.

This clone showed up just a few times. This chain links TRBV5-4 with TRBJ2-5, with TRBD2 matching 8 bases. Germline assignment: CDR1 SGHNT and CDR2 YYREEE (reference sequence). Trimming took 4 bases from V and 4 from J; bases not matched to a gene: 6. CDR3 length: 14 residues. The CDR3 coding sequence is TGTGCCAGCAGCGCCGGGGGGGCCGGAGAGACCCAGTACTTC. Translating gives CASSAGGAGETQYF.

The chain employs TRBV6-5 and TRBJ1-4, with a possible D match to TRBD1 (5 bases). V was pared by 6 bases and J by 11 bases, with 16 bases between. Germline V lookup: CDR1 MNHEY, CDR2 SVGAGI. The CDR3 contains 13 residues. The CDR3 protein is CASSPTIDSKLFF. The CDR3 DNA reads TGTGCCAGCAGCCCAACCATCGACAGCAAACTGTTTTTT.

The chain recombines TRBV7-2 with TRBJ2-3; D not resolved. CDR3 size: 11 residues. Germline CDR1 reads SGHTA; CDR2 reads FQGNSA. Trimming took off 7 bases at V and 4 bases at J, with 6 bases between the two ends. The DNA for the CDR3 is TGTGCCAGCACCCGGGCAGATACGCAGTATTTT. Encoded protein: CASTRADTQYF.